The clone carrying this T cell receptor beta chain has a single count. The data derive from a study of control samples from healthy donors and cancer patients. The repertoire was sequenced with immunoSEQ multiplex PCR; TCRdb's copy has only in-frame clones and lacks some. In the table there are approximately 17,000 clones, 70% to 90% of which are singletons. V was clipped by 4 bases and J by 1 base, with 10 bases between them. This CDR3 contains 14 residues. From germline, CDR1 is SGHDN and CDR2 FVKESK. The clonotype originates from a man aged 55 to 70 with head and neck cancer. The rearrangement uses TRBV14 and TRBJ2-5; D might be TRBD2 (5 bases). The sample comprised PBMCs. CDR3 nucleotides: TGTGCCAGCAGCCGCAACCGGGGCCAAGAGACCCAGTACTTC. It translates to CASSRNRGQETQYF.